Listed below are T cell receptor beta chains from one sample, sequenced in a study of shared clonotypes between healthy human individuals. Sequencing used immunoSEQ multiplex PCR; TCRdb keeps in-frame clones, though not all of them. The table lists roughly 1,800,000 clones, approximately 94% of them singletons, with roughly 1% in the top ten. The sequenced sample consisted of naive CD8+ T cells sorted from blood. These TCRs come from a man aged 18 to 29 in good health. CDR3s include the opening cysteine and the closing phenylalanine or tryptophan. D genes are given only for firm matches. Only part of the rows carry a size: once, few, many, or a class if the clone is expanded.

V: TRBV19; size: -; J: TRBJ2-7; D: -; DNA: TGTGCCAGTAGTATGCGGGACCCCCGTCCCTACGAGCAGTACTTC; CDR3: CASSMRDPRPYEQYF
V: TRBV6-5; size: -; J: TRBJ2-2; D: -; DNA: TGTGCCAGCAGTTCCCAACAGGGAGCCGGGGAGCTGTTTTTT; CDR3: CASSSQQGAGELFF
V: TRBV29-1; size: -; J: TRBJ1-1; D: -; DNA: TGCAGCGTTTACAGCGCTGAAGCTTTCTTT; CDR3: CSVYSAEAFF
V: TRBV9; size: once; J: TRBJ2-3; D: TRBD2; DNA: TGTGCCAGCAGCGTTGGGACTAGGACTAGCACAGATACGCAGTATTTT; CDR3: CASSVGTRTSTDTQYF
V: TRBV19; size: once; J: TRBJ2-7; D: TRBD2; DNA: TGTGCCAGTAGTATTTTTCTAGCGGGAACCTACGAGCAGTACTTC; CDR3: CASSIFLAGTYEQYF
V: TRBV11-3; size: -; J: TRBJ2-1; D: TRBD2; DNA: TGTGCCAGCAGCGCGCGGACTAGCGGCTACAATGAGCAGTTCTTC; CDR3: CASSARTSGYNEQFF
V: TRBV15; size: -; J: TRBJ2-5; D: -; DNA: TGTGCCACCAGCACCCCGGGAAACCAAGAGACCCAGTACTTC; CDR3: CATSTPGNQETQYF
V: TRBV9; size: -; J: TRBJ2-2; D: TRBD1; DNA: TGTGCCAGCAGCCTCAAGGGGGCTTTGAACACCGGGGAGCTGTTTTTT; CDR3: CASSLKGALNTGELFF
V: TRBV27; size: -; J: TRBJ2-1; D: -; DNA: TGTGCCAGCAGTTTGCGTCTGTCCTATGAGCAGTTCTTC; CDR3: CASSLRLSYEQFF
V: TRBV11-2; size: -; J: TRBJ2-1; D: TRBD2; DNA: TGTGCCAGCACTACTAGCGCCCCCTCCTACAATGAGCAGTTCTTC; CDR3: CASTTSAPSYNEQFF
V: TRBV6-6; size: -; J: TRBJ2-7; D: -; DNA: TGTGCCAGCAGCTCACAGGTATTCTACGAGCAGTACTTC; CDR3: CASSSQVFYEQYF
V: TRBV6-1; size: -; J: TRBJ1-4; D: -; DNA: TGTGCCAGCGAGGAGGAGGCAACTAATGAAAAACTGTTTTTT; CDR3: CASEEEATNEKLFF
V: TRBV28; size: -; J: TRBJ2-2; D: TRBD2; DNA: TGTGCCAGCAGTTCGGGAGGGAATGCCGGGGAGCTGTTTTTT; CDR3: CASSSGGNAGELFF
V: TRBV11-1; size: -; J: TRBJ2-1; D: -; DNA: TGTGCCAGCAGCCCCATGGGGGACCTCTCCTACAATGAGCAGTTCTTC; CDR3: CASSPMGDLSYNEQFF
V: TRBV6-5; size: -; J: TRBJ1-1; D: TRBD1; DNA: TGTGCCAGCAGTTCCCGACAGGGTAGGACTGAAGCTTTCTTT; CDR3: CASSSRQGRTEAFF
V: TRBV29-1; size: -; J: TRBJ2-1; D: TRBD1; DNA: TGCAGCGTTGGGGGACAGGGGGCCGTGGTCAATGAGCAGTTCTTC; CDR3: CSVGGQGAVVNEQFF
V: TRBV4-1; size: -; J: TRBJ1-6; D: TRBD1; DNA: TGCGCCAGCAGCCAAGTAGGGACAGGATCACCCCTCCACTTT; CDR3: CASSQVGTGSPLHF
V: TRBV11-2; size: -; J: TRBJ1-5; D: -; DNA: TGTGCCAGCAGCTTACCCGGCAGGGATCAGCCCCAGCATTTT; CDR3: CASSLPGRDQPQHF
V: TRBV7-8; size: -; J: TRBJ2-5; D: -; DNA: TGTGCCAGCAGCTTAATCAGTTCGGGCGGTGGGACCCAGTACTTC; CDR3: CASSLISSGGGTQYF
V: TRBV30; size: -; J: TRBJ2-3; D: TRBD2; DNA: TGTGCCTGGAGCTTCGGGGGGTTAGATACGCAGTATTTT; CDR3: CAWSFGGLDTQYF
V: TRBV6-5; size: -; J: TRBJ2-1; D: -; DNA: TGTGCCAGCAGTTACTGGAGGGACAGCTACAATGAGCAGTTCTTC; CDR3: CASSYWRDSYNEQFF
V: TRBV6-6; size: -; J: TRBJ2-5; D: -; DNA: TGTGCCAGCAGTTACCCGGACACCGTAATTGAGACCCAGTACTTC; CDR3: CASSYPDTVIETQYF
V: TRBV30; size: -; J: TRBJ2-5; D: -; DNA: TGTGCCTGGAACCGGGCAGGCCTTCAAGAGACCCAGTACTTC; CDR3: CAWNRAGLQETQYF
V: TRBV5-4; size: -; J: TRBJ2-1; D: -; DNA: TGTGCCAGCCGTTCGCGGGCGGCAATATACAATGAGCAGTTCTTC; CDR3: CASRSRAAIYNEQFF
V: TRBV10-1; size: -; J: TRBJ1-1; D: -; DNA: TGCGCCAGCAGTGATTCAGGGATGAACACTGAAGCTTTCTTT; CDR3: CASSDSGMNTEAFF
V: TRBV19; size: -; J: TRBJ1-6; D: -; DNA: TGTGCCAGTAGTACAGGGGATAATTCACCCCTCCACTTT; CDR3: CASSTGDNSPLHF
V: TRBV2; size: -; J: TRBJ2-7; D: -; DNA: TGTGCCAGCAGTGGGGACACCGTCCTCTACGAGCAGTACTTC; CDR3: CASSGDTVLYEQYF
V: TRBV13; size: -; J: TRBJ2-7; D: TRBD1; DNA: TGTGCCAGCAGCTCAGGACAGGGGTACGAGCAGTACTTC; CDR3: CASSSGQGYEQYF
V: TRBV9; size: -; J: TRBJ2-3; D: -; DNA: TGTGCCAGCAGCGTAGGGGGGAATACCGCAGATACGCAGTATTTT; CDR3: CASSVGGNTADTQYF
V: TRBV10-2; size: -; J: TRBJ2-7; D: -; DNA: TGCGCCAGCGGAGGTACAGTGGACTCCTACGAGCAGTACTTC; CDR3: CASGGTVDSYEQYF
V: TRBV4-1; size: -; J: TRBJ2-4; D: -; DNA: TGCGCCAGCAGCCGGGGACCTCTAGCCAAAAACATTCAGTACTTC; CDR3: CASSRGPLAKNIQYF
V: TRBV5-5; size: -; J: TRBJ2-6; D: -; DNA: TGTGCCAGCAGCTTGGGATGGGGAGCTGGGGCCAACGTCCTGACTTTC; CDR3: CASSLGWGAGANVLTF
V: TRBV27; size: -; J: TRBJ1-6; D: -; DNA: TGTGCCAGCACCCGGAACTCCTATAATTCACCCCTCCACTTT; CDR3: CASTRNSYNSPLHF
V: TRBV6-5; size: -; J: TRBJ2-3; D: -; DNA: TGTGCCAGTTCCGGGACGCCCACAGATACGCAGTATTTT; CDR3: CASSGTPTDTQYF
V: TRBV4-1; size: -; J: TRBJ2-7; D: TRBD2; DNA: TGCGCCAGCAGCCAAGACCCCTTGGGGACTAGCGGGATCTACGAGCAGTACTTC; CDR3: CASSQDPLGTSGIYEQYF
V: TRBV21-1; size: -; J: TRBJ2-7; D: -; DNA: TGTGCCAGCAGCTCGCTGGGTCTGGGGCGAGGCGAGCAGTACTTC; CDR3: CASSSLGLGRGEQYF
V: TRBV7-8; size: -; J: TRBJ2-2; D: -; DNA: TGTGCCAGCAGCTTAGAGAGAGATTCAGGGAGGTACACCGGGGAGCTGTTTTTT; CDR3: CASSLERDSGRYTGELFF
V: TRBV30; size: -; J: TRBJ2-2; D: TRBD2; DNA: TGTGCCTGGACCTATCTAGCGGGAGTTTCCGGGGAGCTGTTTTTT; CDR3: CAWTYLAGVSGELFF
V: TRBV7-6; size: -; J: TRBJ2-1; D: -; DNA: TGTGCCAGCAGCTTGGGGTACTCCTACTACAATGAGCAGTTCTTC; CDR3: CASSLGYSYYNEQFF
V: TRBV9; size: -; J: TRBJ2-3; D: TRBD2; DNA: TGTGCCAGCAGCACCCTAGCGGGGGGAATAACAGATACGCAGTATTTT; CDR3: CASSTLAGGITDTQYF
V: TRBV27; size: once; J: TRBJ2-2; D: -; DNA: TGTGCCAACGTTTCGGGACCCAAGACCGACACCGGGGAGCTGTTTTTT; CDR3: CANVSGPKTDTGELFF